The 25 T cell receptor beta chains below all came from one sample that was sequenced in a study of T-cell memory formation after mild COVID-19. MiXCR was run by TCRdb on the 5' RACE reads, yielding one entry per CDR3 protein. Here the sample spans fewer than 700,000 distinct CDR3 sequences, roughly 22% being singletons. Sequencing was carried out using PBMCs or a T cell subset sorted from them (not recorded which). These receptor sequences come from an adult woman who had mild COVID-19 (a few samples of this study predate the infection). Cell type and time point are not known.

This clonotype was found a few times. The rearrangement uses TRBV20-1 and TRBJ2-7; D gene unclear. The CDR3 length is 13 residues. CDR1 is DFQATT, CDR2 SNEGSKA, per germline (reference sequence). Between the trimmed V and J ends, which lost 2 bases and 3 bases, there was a span of 11 bases. CDR3 loop: CSARPRELYEQYF. The DNA for the CDR3 is TGCAGTGCTAGACCTCGCGAGCTCTACGAGCAGTACTTC.

The V call is TRBV12-3 or TRBV12-4, the J call TRBJ2-6, with D possibly being TRBD1 (5 bases). This CDR3 region has 20 residues. V lost 3 bases and J 5 bases, leaving 26 bases between the germline ends. This CDR3 is CASSFKQVPFLTDRANVLTF. CDR3 in DNA: TGTGCCAGCAGTTTCAAACAGGTCCCTTTTTTGACCGACAGGGCCAACGTCCTGACTTTC.

This clonotype occurred a few times. V is TRBV24-1 and J is TRBJ2-1, with a weak D call TRBD2 (7 bases). From germline, CDR1 is KGHDR and CDR2 SFDVKD. CDR3 length: 17 amino acids. The V end lost 4 bases, the J end lost 4 bases, and 19 bases lay between the germline ends. CDR3 DNA: TGTGCCACCAGTGACCACGTTGGGGGGGCTAGTTACAATGAGCAGTTCTTC. Translation gives CATSDHVGGASYNEQFF.

The V call is TRBV9, the J call TRBJ1-1; D is undetermined. V gave up 5 bases and J gave up 0 bases, with 14 bases separating them. Germline-derived CDR1 and CDR2 are SGDLS and YYNGEE. This CDR3 region has 15 residues. As DNA, the CDR3 is TGTGCCAGCAGGAGAAACGACCAGGTGAACACTGAAGCTTTCTTT. It yields the protein CASRRNDQVNTEAFF.

The rearrangement joins TRBV4-2 to TRBJ2-1, with TRBD2 matching 8 bases. Germline loops: CDR1 LGHNA, CDR2 YNFKEQ. The CDR3 covers 16 residues. Trimming at V came to 0 bases and at J to 4 bases, leaving 5 bases not matched to a gene. The CDR3 region is CASSQEGSGIYNEQFF. The CDR3 DNA reads TGTGCCAGCAGCCAAGAGGGTAGCGGGATATACAATGAGCAGTTCTTC.

The V call is TRBV19, the J call TRBJ2-2, with 7 bases matching TRBD1. Germline values: CDR1 LNHDA, CDR2 SQIVND (reference sequence). V gave up 6 bases and J gave up 5 bases; unmatched junction bases: 3. CDR3 length equals 13 residues. CDR3 coding DNA: TGTGCCAGTAGGACAGGGCTAACCGGGGAGCTGTTTTTT. Protein sequence: CASRTGLTGELFF. Using reference TRBV19 and TRBJ2-2 for the parts outside the CDR3, the full variable domain is DGGITQSPKYLFRKEGQNVTLSCEQNLNHDAMYWYRQDPGQGLRLIYYSQIVNDFQKGDIAEGYSVSREKKESFPLTVTSAQKNPTAFYLCASRTGLTGELFFGEGSRLTVL.

In its sample, this clonotype was seen a few times. The chain recombines TRBV12-3 or TRBV12-4 with TRBJ1-2; tentatively, D is TRBD1 (5 bases). Between the trimmed V and J ends, which lost 6 bases and 4 bases, there was a span of 12 bases. The CDR3 loop spans 13 amino acids. The CDR3 DNA reads as TGTGCCAGCAGCACGGGACGGAGCTATGGCTACACCTTC. Its translation: CASSTGRSYGYTF.

This clonotype was counted between two and nine times. The genes are TRBV6-5 and TRBJ2-2; D remains ambiguous. This CDR3 is 13 amino acids long. The ends were cut back, 6 bases at V and 5 bases at J, with 10 bases in the middle. The V gene's germline CDR1 is MNHEY and CDR2 SVGAGI. The CDR3 loop is CASSSPETGELFF. CDR3 DNA sequence: TGTGCCAGCAGCAGCCCAGAGACCGGGGAGCTGTTTTTT.

The rearrangement joins TRBV6-5 to TRBJ2-7; 12 bases line up with TRBD2. CDR3 length equals 16 residues. The junction had 14 bases not matched to a gene; V was cut back by 6 bases and J by 8 bases. Germline V gene sequence: CDR1 MNHEY, CDR2 SVGAGI. The CDR3 DNA follows: TGTGCCAGCAGCCCAACCGTGACTAGCGGGAGTTCCCAGCAGTACTTC. It translates to CASSPTVTSGSSQQYF.

This clonotype came up a few times. The chain links TRBV5-1 to TRBJ2-5; TRBD2 might be the D (6 bases). Looked up from germline, CDR1 is SGHRS and CDR2 is YFSETQ. The CDR3 contains 14 residues. Trimming shortened V by 3 bases and J by 5 bases, and 14 bases separated the two germline ends. The CDR3 loop is CASSSRGAKETQYF. The CDR3 DNA reads TGCGCCAGCAGCTCGCGGGGTGCTAAGGAGACCCAGTACTTC.

This clonotype was counted between two and nine times. The J gene is TRBJ2-3, the V gene TRBV24-1, with 8 nucleotides matching TRBD2. Germline CDR1 is KGHDR and CDR2 is SFDVKD. CDR3 length: 15 amino acids. The V gene end was trimmed by 5 bases and the J gene end by 2 bases; junction bases not matched to a gene: 5. The DNA for the CDR3 is TGTGCCACCAGTGGTGGTAGCGGGACCACAGATACGCAGTATTTT. It specifies CATSGGSGTTDTQYF.

The chain employs TRBV20-1 and TRBJ2-4; D is undetermined. V lost 6 bases to trimming and J lost 0 bases, with 9 bases between them. The CDR3 is 13 residues long. Germline loops: CDR1 DFQATT, CDR2 SNEGSKA (reference sequence). Here the CDR3 reads CSAQTLAKNIQYF. In DNA, the CDR3 is TGCAGTGCCCAGACCCTAGCCAAAAACATTCAGTACTTC.

This clonotype was recorded a few times. The CDR3 DNA is TGTGCCAGCAGGAGGGGGCCAAACACTGAAGCTTTCTTT. Translated, it gives CASRRGPNTEAFF. The chain has TRBV7-3 and TRBJ1-1; TRBD1 aligns across 7 bases. With V trimmed by 6 bases and J by 2 bases, 3 bases remained unmatched. Germline V lookup: CDR1 SGHTA, CDR2 FQGTGA. The CDR3 extends over 13 amino acids.

This clonotype was seen a handful of times. The rearrangement links TRBV24-1 to TRBJ1-5, with 9 bases aligning to TRBD1. With 5 bases clipped from V and 3 bases from J, the junction kept 4 bases outside the gene matches. From germline, CDR1 is KGHDR and CDR2 SFDVKD. The CDR3 loop spans 15 amino acids. The CDR3 DNA reads TGTGCCACCAGTGGGGGACAGGGCCCCAATCAGCCCCAGCATTTT. Its protein is CATSGGQGPNQPQHF.

V usage is TRBV6-2 or TRBV6-3 and J usage is TRBJ2-3; TRBD2 might be the D (5 bases). The V end was cut by 0 bases, the J end by 5 bases, with 18 bases between. In germline, CDR1 is MNHEY, CDR2 SVGEGT. The CDR3 has 17 amino acids. The chain's CDR3 is CASSYSPSLGEGDTQYF. The CDR3 DNA follows: TGTGCCAGCAGTTACTCGCCCAGCCTAGGAGAGGGAGATACGCAGTATTTT.

This rearrangement joins TRBV20-1 to TRBJ2-3; maybe TRBD2 (6 bases). Trimming cost V 3 bases and J 0 bases, with 10 bases left between them. The CDR3 sequence is 14 residues long. CDR1 is DFQATT, CDR2 SNEGSKA, per germline (reference sequence). The CDR3 nucleotides are TGCAGTGCTAGGGACTACCGGAGCACAGATACGCAGTATTTT. It codes for CSARDYRSTDTQYF.

The chain couples TRBV6-4 to TRBJ2-3, with 8 bases identical to TRBD2. The germline gives CDR1 MRHNA, CDR2 SNTAGT. The CDR3 loop spans 15 amino acids. The ends lost 3 bases at V and 1 base at J; junction bases unmatched: 3. CDR3: CASSDGSGGTDTQYF. CDR3 nucleotide sequence: TGTGCCAGCAGTGATGGTAGCGGGGGCACAGATACGCAGTATTTT.

The rearrangement uses TRBV7-6 and TRBJ2-2; unclear D gene. This CDR3 is built from 12 residues. Trimming removed 4 bases from V and 6 bases from J, with 6 bases in between. From germline, CDR1 is SGHVS and CDR2 FNYEAQ. The CDR3: CASSSQSGELFF. CDR3 sequence (DNA): TGTGCCAGCAGCTCCCAATCCGGGGAGCTGTTTTTT. Supplemented by reference TRBV7-6 and TRBJ2-2, the full variable domain reads GAGVSQSPRYKVTKRGQDVALRCDPISGHVSLYWYRQALGQGPEFLTYFNYEAQQDKSGLPNDRFSAERPEGSISTLTIQRTEQRDSAMYRCASSSQSGELFFGEGSRLTVL.

This clonotype was seen ten or more times. V usage is TRBV12-3 or TRBV12-4 and J usage is TRBJ2-1; 15 bases match TRBD2. V was clipped by 5 bases and J by 0 bases; unmatched bases: 8. The CDR3 has 19 residues. The CDR3 loop reads CASSRRTSGRVNSYNEQFF. The CDR3 region has the DNA TGTGCCAGCAGTCGAAGGACTAGCGGGAGGGTTAACTCCTACAATGAGCAGTTCTTC.

Only a few counts were recorded for this clonotype. V is TRBV5-5 and J is TRBJ1-1; 9 bases align to TRBD1. V was clipped by 3 bases and J by 5 bases; unmatched bases: 8. CDR1 and CDR2 (germline): SGHKS, YYEKEE (reference sequence). The CDR3 contains 15 residues. CDR3 DNA: TGTGCCAGCAGCTGGAGACCGGGACAGGGAACTGAAGCTTTCTTT. Translating gives CASSWRPGQGTEAFF.

The genes are TRBV12-3 or TRBV12-4 and TRBJ2-7; D unresolved. The CDR3 length is 12 residues. Trimming removed 6 bases at V and 6 bases at J, with 12 bases between. CDR3 DNA: TGTGCCAGCAGCCCCGCATTATCCGAGCAGTACTTC. This translates into CASSPALSEQYF.

J is TRBJ1-1 and V is TRBV14; D remains ambiguous. The CDR3 length is 15 residues. The V gene's germline CDR1 is SGHDN and CDR2 FVKESK. Trimming removed 4 bases at V and 0 bases at J, with 12 bases between. CDR3 amino acids: CASSPVRSVNTEAFF. The DNA for the CDR3 is TGTGCCAGCAGCCCCGTTCGGTCGGTGAACACTGAAGCTTTCTTT.

This chain joins TRBV6-4 and TRBJ2-3; TRBD1 matches 8 bases. V lost 6 bases and J lost 0; bases outside the gene matches: 8. CDR3 length equals 16 residues. Germline V gives CDR1 MRHNA, CDR2 SNTAGT. The CDR3 bases are TGTGCCAGCAGCGCTGGAAGGACAGGGAGCACAGATACGCAGTATTTT. Its translation is CASSAGRTGSTDTQYF.

The chain is built from TRBV29-1 and TRBJ2-2; 7 bases agree with TRBD1. With V trimmed by 6 bases and J by 7 bases, 14 bases remained unmatched. CDR3 size: 15 residues. Germline CDR1 SQVTM, CDR2 ANQGSEA. CDR3 sequence reads: CSVASRDSQVGELFF. The CDR3, as DNA: TGCAGCGTGGCAAGCCGGGACAGTCAGGTCGGGGAGCTGTTTTTT.

The chain has TRBV9 and TRBJ2-3; D not certain. Germline CDR1 reads SGDLS; CDR2 reads YYNGEE. The V end was cut by 3 bases, the J end by 2 bases, with 10 bases between. The length of the CDR3 is 14 residues. CDR3 loop: CASSEKPHTDTQYF. CDR3 DNA: TGTGCCAGCAGCGAAAAGCCTCACACAGATACGCAGTATTTT.